The 5 T cell receptor beta chains in this list originate from one sample, sequenced in a study of blood T cell repertoires in COVID-19. Method: immunoSEQ multiplex PCR; TCRdb's copy keeps in-frame clones and lacks some. The sample lists under 300,000 clones; about nine tenths were seen once. The source material was PBMCs or T cells enriched from blood (not recorded which). The receptors were gathered from a woman aged 18-29 years who had recovered from COVID-19.

The chain employs TRBV18 and TRBJ2-1; D is ambiguous. The CDR3 runs 17 residues. Germline V gene lookup returns CDR1 KGHSH and CDR2 LQKENI. The V end lost 4 bases, the J end lost 2 bases, and 18 bases lay between the germline ends. Here the CDR3 reads CASSRSSTTLTYNEQFF. The CDR3 DNA sequence: TGTGCCAGCTCACGATCCTCTACCACCCTAACCTACAATGAGCAGTTCTTC.

The chain employs TRBV7-9 and TRBJ2-5; tentatively, D is TRBD1 (5 bases). The V gene lost 2 bases and the J gene lost 4 bases, with 11 bases spanning the gap. The length of the CDR3 is 14 residues. Germline CDR1 SEHNR, CDR2 FQNEAQ (reference sequence). The CDR3 spells CASSLSTGRETQYF. DNA of the CDR3: TGTGCCAGCAGCTTAAGCACAGGCAGAGAGACCCAGTACTTC.

V usage is TRBV11-3 and J usage is TRBJ2-2; D ambiguous. Trimming removed 1 base at V and 7 bases at J, with 7 bases between. The germline gives CDR1 SGHNT, CDR2 YENEEA. The CDR3 length is 13 residues. CDR3 amino acids: CASSLGAGGELFF. CDR3 bases: TGTGCCAGCAGCTTAGGGGCCGGCGGGGAGCTGTTTTTT.

This chain joins TRBV9 and TRBJ2-1, with TRBD1 as a possible D gene (6 bases). CDR1 is SGDLS and CDR2 is YYNGEE in the germline V gene. V was trimmed by 7 bases and J by 8 bases, leaving 19 bases between them. The CDR3 contains 14 residues. CDR3 DNA: TGTGCCAGCGGAGTCTCAGGGGTGGAGGATGAGCAGTTCTTC. Its protein product is CASGVSGVEDEQFF.

The chain recombines TRBV3-1 (or the pseudogene TRBV3-2) with TRBJ2-7; 15 positions agree with TRBD2. V lost 5 bases to trimming and J lost 7 bases; unmatched junction nucleotides: 9. The CDR3 extends over 16 amino acids. The V gene's germline CDR1 is LGHDT and CDR2 YNNKEL (reference sequence). The CDR3 DNA reads as TGTGCCAGCAGCTCGGGACTAGCGGGAGGCTCCTCTGAGCAGTACTTC. It is translated as CASSSGLAGGSSEQYF.